Following are 11 T cell receptor beta chains from one sample sequenced in a study of control samples from healthy donors and cancer patients. TCRdb's table, derived via immunoSEQ multiplex PCR, lists solely in-frame clones and lacks some. The profile shows about 65,000 clones, 90% of them singletons. Sample: PBMCs. The receptors stem from a woman aged 50 to 60 with colorectal cancer.

About this clone itself: Other DNA sequences from this sample encode an identical CDR3 as well. The CDR3: CASSSDRVPGNTIYF. The CDR3 region has the DNA TGTGCCAGCAGCAGCGACAGGGTCCCTGGAAACACCATATATTTT. The chain recombines TRBV5-8 with TRBJ1-3; 7 bases are shared with TRBD1. Per the germline V gene, CDR1 is SGHTS and CDR2 is YDEGEE. Unmatched junction bases numbered 6, after V lost 4 bases and J lost 2 bases. The CDR3 length is 15 residues.

V and J are TRBV6-6 and TRBJ2-7; 8 bases are shared with TRBD1. V trimming: 2 bases; J trimming: 4 bases; junction bases outside the gene matches: 4. Germline V gene lookup returns CDR1 MNHNY and CDR2 SVGAGI (reference sequence). The CDR3 is 14 residues long. The CDR3 is CASSYPDRGYEQYF. In nucleotides, the CDR3 is TGTGCCAGCAGTTACCCCGACAGGGGTTACGAGCAGTACTTC.

The rearrangement joins TRBV28 to TRBJ1-2, with TRBD1 identical over 8 bases. Germline-derived CDR1 and CDR2 are MDHEN and SYDVKM. There are 16 residues in the CDR3. The V and J ends lost 3 bases and 4 bases, in that order; junction bases with no gene match: 10. This CDR3 reads CASSFPRGRNSYGYTF. CDR3 DNA: TGTGCCAGCAGTTTTCCCAGGGGGCGGAATTCCTATGGCTACACCTTC.

The sample holds a few counts of this clone. The V call is TRBV28, the J call TRBJ1-1; possible D gene TRBD1, 6 bases. The CDR3 has 19 amino acids. Germline V gene data show CDR1 as MDHEN and CDR2 as SYDVKM. Trimming pared 2 bases from V and 5 bases from J, leaving 27 bases between. The CDR3 loop is CASSLIQGRILGGKTEAFF. In DNA, the CDR3 is TGTGCCAGCAGTTTAATTCAGGGGAGAATCCTTGGGGGAAAGACTGAAGCTTTCTTT.

This chain links TRBV5-6 with TRBJ2-5; possibly TRBD2 for D (5 bases). The CDR3 has 13 residues. V shed 7 bases and J shed 7 bases, with 17 bases lying between them. The germline CDR1 and CDR2 sequences are SGHDT and YYEEEE. In DNA, the CDR3 is TGTGCCAGCGCCCCGCGAGGGATAGGGACCCAGTACTTC. Amino acids: CASAPRGIGTQYF.

This clone was detected only once. The chain uses TRBV10-1 and TRBJ1-1; TRBD1 is a possible D gene (5 bases). CDR3 length: 14 amino acids. V lost 6 bases and J lost 1, with 12 bases in between. Germline V CDR1 and CDR2: WNHNN, SYGVQD (reference sequence). CDR3 residues: CASSEGTANTEAFF. DNA for the CDR3: TGCGCCAGCAGCGAGGGGACCGCGAACACTGAAGCTTTCTTT.

The rearrangement links TRBV5-6 to TRBJ2-7, with no clear D. V lost 3 bases, J lost 6 bases, and 7 bases lay in between. The CDR3 consists of 11 residues. Per germline, CDR1 SGHDT and CDR2 YYEEEE. This CDR3 is CASSSGTEQYF. CDR3 DNA sequence: TGTGCCAGCAGCTCAGGTACCGAGCAGTACTTC.

This clone was observed a single time. This rearrangement joins TRBV5-8 to TRBJ1-2, with 8 bases identical to TRBD1. Unmatched junction bases numbered 6, after V lost 4 bases and J lost 4 bases. From germline, CDR1 is SGHTS and CDR2 YDEGEE. The CDR3 sequence is 14 residues long. In DNA form, the CDR3 reads TGTGCCAGCAGCCGGGACAGGAGGATCTATGGCTACACCTTC. Amino acids: CASSRDRRIYGYTF.

The J gene is TRBJ2-5, the V gene TRBV3-1 (or the pseudogene TRBV3-2); tentatively, D is TRBD2 (5 bases). This CDR3 spans 14 amino acids. CDR1 LGHDT and CDR2 YNNKEL come from the germline V gene (reference sequence). The V and J ends lost 3 bases and 4 bases respectively, with 12 bases between them. The CDR3 bases are TGTGCCAGCAGCCAGCGTGGAGGCCCAGAGACCCAGTACTTC. Protein sequence: CASSQRGGPETQYF.

V and J are TRBV20-1 and TRBJ2-1; D uncertain. This CDR3 is built from 12 residues. Germline values: CDR1 DFQATT, CDR2 SNEGSKA (reference sequence). With 3 bases removed from V and 7 bases from J, the gap between germline ends came to 10 bases. The CDR3 region has the DNA TGCAGTGCTAGTGGGGTCCAAAATGAGCAGTTCTTC. It specifies CSASGVQNEQFF.

V gene TRBV7-9 combines with J gene TRBJ1-2; 8 bases agree with TRBD1. The CDR3 runs 15 residues. Germline trimming cut 2 bases from V and 5 bases from J; bases unmatched to any gene: 7. The germline V gene encodes CDR1 SEHNR and CDR2 FQNEAQ (reference sequence). The CDR3 DNA reads as TGTGCCAGCAGCTTACAGGGGGCAGTTATGTATGGCTACACCTTC. It translates to CASSLQGAVMYGYTF. Full variable domain (rest looked up from reference TRBV7-9 and TRBJ1-2): DTGVSQNPRHKITKRGQNVTFRCDPISEHNRLYWYRQTLGQGPEFLTYFQNEAQLEKSRLLSDRFSAERPKGSFSTLEIQRTEQGDSAMYLCASSLQGAVMYGYTFGSGTRLTVV.